What follows are 9 T cell receptor beta chains derived from one specimen sequenced in a study of CD8+ T cells in alopecia areata. Reverse transcribed after extraction, RNA yielded cDNA as the sequencing template. Here immunoSEQ multiplex PCR was the method, and the copy in TCRdb shows in-frame clones only, minus some. Altogether over 100,000 clones were found in the sample, and no singletons occur. The sample consisted of lesional skin. These receptors were obtained from a C3H/HeJ mouse with alopecia areata. The strain's MHC type: H2-k.

Concerning this clone: Germline and genes: mouse. From the germline J gene comes the end of the CDR3, since the read stops 4 residues before it. The V and J genes are TRBV13-3 and TRBJ2-1, with TRBD1 matching 9 bases. This CDR3 has 15 residues. V trimming: 2 bases; J trimming: 5 bases; junction bases outside the gene matches: 5. Per germline, CDR1 NNHDY and CDR2 SYVADS. The sequenced part of the CDR3 DNA is TGTGCCAGCAGTGAGGGACAGGGAAGAGATGCT. It translates to CASSEGQGRDA. The whole CDR3 reads CASSEGQGRDAEQFF.

This clone has a handful of counts. Mouse gene names and germline throughout. The read terminates 4 residues before the CDR3 end, so the remaining end is supplied by the germline J gene. The V gene is TRBV13-3, the J gene TRBJ2-3, with 12 bases lining up with TRBD1. Germline trimming cut 6 bases from V and 0 bases from J; bases unmatched to any gene: 5. Germline V lookup: CDR1 NNHDY, CDR2 SYVADS. The CDR3 is 16 residues long. The sequenced part of the CDR3 DNA is TGTGCCAGCAATCCGGGACAGGGGGCGAGTGCAGAA. Protein product: CASNPGQGASAE. In full, the CDR3 is CASNPGQGASAETLYF.

This clone was seen repeatedly, ten times or more. The genes are named according to mouse. The CDR3 is cut off 4 residues early in the read; its end comes from the germline J gene. The rearrangement joins TRBV13-3 to TRBJ1-1; 10 bases match TRBD1. Germline CDR1 is NNHDY and CDR2 is SYVADS. The CDR3 loop spans 14 amino acids. Incomplete CDR3 DNA: TGTGCCAGCAGGGCCGGGACAGGGGTGACA. It codes for CASRAGTGVT. The whole CDR3 protein reads CASRAGTGVTEVFF.

Comments on this clone: All gene names here are mouse names. The CDR3 is cut off 4 residues early in the read; its end comes from the germline J gene. This sequence joins TRBV13-1 and TRBJ2-1; a possible D gene is TRBD2 (5 bases). Germline V lookup: CDR1 NSHNY, CDR2 SYGAGN. V lost 1 base, J lost 1 base, and 9 bases lay in between. CDR3 length: 15 amino acids. The covered CDR3 bases are TGTGCCAGCAGTGATCTGGGAACGAACTATGCT. This gives the protein CASSDLGTNYA. The whole CDR3 reads CASSDLGTNYAEQFF.

Of note for this clone: Genes here carry mouse names. The CDR3 end lies 4 residues beyond the end of the read and is filled in from the germline J gene. The genes are TRBV13-3 and TRBJ2-2; 11 bases match TRBD2. V shed 9 bases, J shed 0 bases, and the junction held 7 bases outside the gene matches. Germline V gene data show CDR1 as NNHDY and CDR2 as SYVADS. This CDR3 contains 16 residues. CDR3 DNA (partial): TGTGCCACCTTCGACTGGGGGGGGGCAAACACCGGG. Its translation: CATFDWGGANTG. The whole CDR3 sequence reads CATFDWGGANTGQLYF.

There are a few counts of this clone. The germline and genes are mouse ones. The CDR3 end falls 4 residues outside the read, so it is completed with the germline J gene. The chain joins TRBV13-3 to TRBJ2-2; 9 bases map to TRBD1. The junction had 4 bases not matched to a gene; V was cut back by 1 base and J by 6 bases. The V gene's germline CDR1 is NNHDY and CDR2 SYVADS. The CDR3 runs to 15 residues. CDR3 DNA, as far as it was read: TGTGCCAGCAGTGATAGGACAGGGGTTGCCGGG. Its translation: CASSDRTGVAG. From start to end, the CDR3 is CASSDRTGVAGQLYF.

This clone has a handful of counts. Genes and germline are mouse. Coverage ceases 4 residues before the CDR3 finishes, and the germline J gene fills in the end. Other nucleotide sequences in the sample specify the same CDR3. The chain uses TRBV19 and TRBJ2-7, with TRBD1 matching 9 bases. The CDR3 is 14 residues long. Trimming at V came to 5 bases and at J to 1 base, leaving 4 bases not matched to a gene. Germline V CDR1 and CDR2: FNHDT, SITEND (reference sequence). The CDR3 protein is CASSPGTGSYEQYF. The sequenced CDR3 bases are TGTGCCAGCAGCCCGGGGACAGGGTCCTAT.

This clone showed up just a few times. Germline and genes: mouse. With the read ending 4 residues before the CDR3 end, the germline J gene is used to fill in that end. J is TRBJ2-2 and V is TRBV14; 8 positions agree with TRBD1. The CDR3 totals 16 residues. Germline loops: CDR1 SGHDT, CDR2 FRDEAV. V dropped 4 bases and J dropped 0; count of bases not matched to a gene: 5. The CDR3: CASSPGQGANTGQLYF. The part of the CDR3 DNA that was read is TGTGCCAGCAGTCCTGGACAGGGCGCAAACACCGGG.

This clone showed up just a few times. A mismatch at residue 13 separates the TCRdb protein from the translated DNA, so the protein presented here was translated from the DNA. Genes and germline are mouse. The read gets to within 3 residues of the CDR3 end, and the germline J gene fills in the rest. This chain joins TRBV13-3 and TRBJ1-3, with TRBD1 matching 9 bases. The CDR3 has 16 amino acids. The V and J ends lost 1 base and 1 base, in that order; junction bases with no gene match: 3. Germline V CDR1 and CDR2: NNHDY, SYVADS. The chain's CDR3 is CASSDNRGRSGNTLYF. The sequenced CDR3 bases are TGTGCCAGCAGTGATAACAGGGGGCGCTCTGGAAATACG.